A selection of T cell receptor beta chains follows, all from one sample in a study of blood T cell repertoires in COVID-19. Repertoires were generated with immunoSEQ multiplex PCR, while TCRdb's copy carries only in-frame clones and drops some. The sample has some 180,000 clones, 85% seen once. The sample was PBMCs or T cells enriched from blood (not recorded which). These receptors came from a man in his forties who had recovered from COVID-19. CDR3s include the opening cysteine and the closing phenylalanine or tryptophan. The order of the fields is V gene, D gene, J gene, CDR3 protein. The D gene is left open where the match is weak.

TRBV5-6	-	TRBJ1-3	CASSSREGETGNTIYF
TRBV2	-	TRBJ1-6	CASNREYNSPLHF
TRBV15	-	TRBJ1-6	CATSKGVVSPLHF
TRBV13	-	TRBJ2-7	CASSPRGNYEQYF
TRBV5-1	TRBD2	TRBJ2-1	CASSLDSGRINEQFF
TRBV5-1	TRBD2	TRBJ2-1	CASSSTSGGKEQFF
TRBV5-1	-	TRBJ1-2	CASAWGGLNYGYTF
TRBV5-1	TRBD1	TRBJ2-3	CASSRTGQLTDTQYF
TRBV5-1	-	TRBJ1-3	CASSSSGVSGNTIYF
TRBV3-1/TRBV3-2	-	TRBJ2-7	CASSQGTAGWYEQYF
TRBV15	-	TRBJ1-2	CATSRGSGSTGYTF
TRBV24-1	-	TRBJ2-2	CATSDPTGELFF
TRBV3-1/TRBV3-2	TRBD1	TRBJ2-7	CASSPRTGPAYEQYF
TRBV6-5	TRBD1	TRBJ2-7	CASSIDRGHEQYF
TRBV30	TRBD1	TRBJ2-5	CAFTGTGWQETQYF
TRBV27	TRBD1	TRBJ1-2	CASSFGQGGGYTF
TRBV5-8	-	TRBJ1-3	CASSFPGFSGNTIYF
TRBV30	-	TRBJ1-4	CAWSRQTKEKLFF
TRBV11-3	TRBD1	TRBJ1-1	CASSEQQGGGTEAFF
TRBV6-6	-	TRBJ1-6	CASSLTQRGSPLHF
TRBV27	-	TRBJ1-1	CASSPTGRAEAFF
TRBV11-3	-	TRBJ1-6	CASSPGGIGSYNSPLHF
TRBV10-2	-	TRBJ2-7	CASSHTGKISF
TRBV9	-	TRBJ1-4	CASSVASTTNEKLFF
TRBV4-1	TRBD1	TRBJ1-3	CASSHPTGYSGNTIYF
TRBV27	-	TRBJ1-1	CASRGRAEAFF
TRBV6-5	-	TRBJ1-1	CASRPRGGEAFF
TRBV5-1	-	TRBJ1-6	CASSLEQGSGNSPLHF
TRBV20-1	-	TRBJ1-1	CSAAGLTEAFF
TRBV24-1	-	TRBJ2-1	CATSVASVSYNEQFF
TRBV9	TRBD1	TRBJ1-5	CASSMDRDNQPQHF
TRBV28	-	TRBJ1-5	CATSEVNQPQHF
TRBV28	-	TRBJ1-5	CASSLTGQPQHF
TRBV5-4	TRBD1	TRBJ2-3	CASSIRQGRDTQYF
TRBV15	-	TRBJ1-5	CATSSSQVRNQPQHF
TRBV19	-	TRBJ1-2	CASSSKTRGGYTF
TRBV5-1	TRBD2	TRBJ2-7	CASAPQTSGGTRSYEQYF
TRBV5-4	TRBD2	TRBJ2-1	CASSASGGGYNEQFF
TRBV28	TRBD1	TRBJ2-2	CASSLGARTGNTGELFF
TRBV9	TRBD2	TRBJ2-5	CASSVVAGGVETQYF
TRBV24-1	-	TRBJ2-3	CATSDSTPQGLGTDTQYF
TRBV20-1	-	TRBJ2-3	CSASRGGSTDTQYF
TRBV5-4	-	TRBJ1-6	CASSFVRVLGSPLHF
TRBV5-4	TRBD1	TRBJ1-2	CASSRATGDYGYTF
TRBV11-2	-	TRBJ2-1	CASSPGISSYNEQFF
TRBV10-3	-	TRBJ2-2	CAISEWEDTGELFF
TRBV25-1	-	TRBJ2-5	CASSPRLGVAETQYF
TRBV5-6	-	TRBJ1-1	CASSLFGAKATTEAFF
TRBV30	-	TRBJ2-7	CACVEENFYEQYF
TRBV11-2	-	TRBJ1-2	CASSLDLLTINYGYTF
TRBV24-1	-	TRBJ1-5	CATSVGAGNQPQHF
TRBV11-3	TRBD1	TRBJ1-2	CASSLASDRGPTNYGYTF
TRBV28	-	TRBJ2-7	CASSLTAYEQYF
TRBV30	-	TRBJ1-2	CAWGQTGNGYTF
TRBV28	-	TRBJ1-4	CASSTANENEKLFF